The clone carrying this TCR beta chain was counted only a few times. Its target is unknown. These data originate in a study of T cell responses to AZD1222 COVID-19 vaccine. Overall study context: Second-dose intervals near 4 or 12 weeks were combined. Findings and caveats of the study: Unmutated regions of variants are reportedly targeted by nearly half of spike-specific TCRs. Spike-specific TCR breadth and depth were elevated following two AZD1222 doses. Sampled repertoires all dated from after the peak T cell response.

V was clipped by 0 bases and J by 0 bases, with 10 bases between them. Germline V gene data show CDR1 as SGHNT and CDR2 as YYREEE (reference sequence). The CDR3 is 16 amino acids. The assay was immunoSEQ multiplex PCR, and TCRdb's table has in-frame clones only and misses some. The sample lists 120,000 or so clones; approximately 88% were seen once. The material was peripheral blood, obtained on day 0 of AZD1222 vaccination. The sequence was obtained from an adult in good health. The chain employs TRBV5-4 and TRBJ1-3; D gene unclear. The CDR3 DNA reads TGTGCCAGCAGCTTGGAGGCACCTAGCTCTGGAAACACCATATATTTT. Its translation: CASSLEAPSSGNTIYF.